A selection of T cell receptor beta chains follows, all from one sample in a study of shared clonotypes between healthy human individuals. Sequenced by immunoSEQ multiplex PCR; TCRdb stores in-frame clones only, minus some. The data contain roughly 640,000 clones, approximately 97% of them seen just once; the ten biggest clones take up around 0.06%. The sequenced material came from naive CD4+ T cells sorted from blood. The receptors come from a woman in her 30s in good health. Each CDR3 is given with its conserved first and last residue. A D gene is named only where the DNA matches it firmly. Size values are once, few and many counts, or a class for expanded clones, and some rows have none.

j_call: TRBJ2-7; v_call: TRBV28; clone_size: -; d_call: -; cdr3_nt: TGTGCCAGCAGGTCGGGACACGGGTCGGCCTACGAGCAGTACTTC; cdr3_aa: CASRSGHGSAYEQYF
j_call: TRBJ2-1; v_call: TRBV4-2; clone_size: -; d_call: TRBD2; cdr3_nt: TGTGCCAGCGGTCTAGCGGAAATGAGCTCCTACAATGAGCAGTTCTTC; cdr3_aa: CASGLAEMSSYNEQFF
j_call: TRBJ2-4; v_call: TRBV11-2; clone_size: once; d_call: -; cdr3_nt: TGTGCCAGCAGCTTAGAGTGGTCATCGGACGGACTAGCCAAAAACATTCAGTACTTC; cdr3_aa: CASSLEWSSDGLAKNIQYF
j_call: TRBJ2-3; v_call: TRBV9; clone_size: once; d_call: -; cdr3_nt: TGTGCCAGCAGCGTAGGTCCAGGCCCTAGCACAGATACGCAGTATTTT; cdr3_aa: CASSVGPGPSTDTQYF
j_call: TRBJ2-4; v_call: TRBV5-8; clone_size: -; d_call: -; cdr3_nt: TGTGCCAGCAGCTTGAGGCCAGGACCATATCTAGCCAAAAACATTCAGTACTTC; cdr3_aa: CASSLRPGPYLAKNIQYF
j_call: TRBJ2-2; v_call: TRBV7-6; clone_size: -; d_call: TRBD1; cdr3_nt: TGTGCCAGCAGCTCGGGACAGGGGAACACCGGGGAGCTGTTTTTT; cdr3_aa: CASSSGQGNTGELFF
j_call: TRBJ1-4; v_call: TRBV19; clone_size: -; d_call: TRBD1; cdr3_nt: TGTGCCAGTAGTACCCGGGACAGGGGGCGCGGTAGTGAAAAACTGTTTTTT; cdr3_aa: CASSTRDRGRGSEKLFF
j_call: TRBJ2-7; v_call: TRBV28; clone_size: -; d_call: -; cdr3_nt: TGTGCCAGCAGTTCCCCCGGGACTCAGAGCTCCTACGAGCAGTACTTC; cdr3_aa: CASSSPGTQSSYEQYF
j_call: TRBJ2-3; v_call: TRBV7-9; clone_size: -; d_call: -; cdr3_nt: TGTGCCAGCAGCATATACTCGGGACGACGCACAGATACGCAGTATTTT; cdr3_aa: CASSIYSGRRTDTQYF
j_call: TRBJ2-7; v_call: TRBV28; clone_size: -; d_call: -; cdr3_nt: TGTGCCAGCAGTGTATGGAACGAGCAGTACTTC; cdr3_aa: CASSVWNEQYF
j_call: TRBJ2-7; v_call: TRBV28; clone_size: -; d_call: -; cdr3_nt: TGTGCCAGCAGTCTCCACCAAAATCGGGGCGAGCAGTACTTC; cdr3_aa: CASSLHQNRGEQYF
j_call: TRBJ2-5; v_call: TRBV6-1; clone_size: once; d_call: TRBD2; cdr3_nt: TGTGCCAGCAGTGTTCAGCGGGATGTAATCGAGACCCAGTACTTC; cdr3_aa: CASSVQRDVIETQYF
j_call: TRBJ1-4; v_call: TRBV15; clone_size: -; d_call: -; cdr3_nt: TGTGCCACCAGCAGAAACGTAGGGGAAAAACTGTTTTTT; cdr3_aa: CATSRNVGEKLFF
j_call: TRBJ2-5; v_call: TRBV23-1; clone_size: -; d_call: TRBD1; cdr3_nt: TGCGCCAGCAGTCAATTCGGGGAGATTCGTGGGACAGGGGGCGCGGAGACCCAGTACTTC; cdr3_aa: CASSQFGEIRGTGGAETQYF
j_call: TRBJ2-1; v_call: TRBV18; clone_size: -; d_call: TRBD1; cdr3_nt: TGTGCCAGCTCACTACACAGGGGTGATGAGCAGTTCTTC; cdr3_aa: CASSLHRGDEQFF
j_call: TRBJ2-5; v_call: TRBV7-9; clone_size: -; d_call: -; cdr3_nt: TGTGCCAGCAGCTTCATTGTTGAGTGGGAGACCCAGTACTTC; cdr3_aa: CASSFIVEWETQYF
j_call: TRBJ2-4; v_call: TRBV5-1; clone_size: -; d_call: -; cdr3_nt: TGCGCCAGCAGCCCACCGACTAGTAAGAACATTCAGTACTTC; cdr3_aa: CASSPPTSKNIQYF
j_call: TRBJ2-1; v_call: TRBV19; clone_size: -; d_call: TRBD2; cdr3_nt: TGTGCCAGTAGTGGGCTACGGCTAGCGGGCTACAATGAGCAGTTCTTC; cdr3_aa: CASSGLRLAGYNEQFF
j_call: TRBJ2-7; v_call: TRBV5-4; clone_size: -; d_call: -; cdr3_nt: TGTGCCAGCAGCTTTGGCGGGGCTAGCTCCTACGAGCAGTACTTC; cdr3_aa: CASSFGGASSYEQYF
j_call: TRBJ2-1; v_call: TRBV28; clone_size: -; d_call: TRBD2; cdr3_nt: TGTGCCATCACCACTAGCGGGAGGTACAATGAGCAGTTCTTC; cdr3_aa: CAITTSGRYNEQFF
j_call: TRBJ1-5; v_call: TRBV27; clone_size: -; d_call: TRBD1; cdr3_nt: TGTGCCAGCAGCACCTGGGACAGGGGAGTTGGTCAGCCCCAGCATTTT; cdr3_aa: CASSTWDRGVGQPQHF
j_call: TRBJ2-1; v_call: TRBV10-1; clone_size: -; d_call: TRBD2; cdr3_nt: TGCGCCAGCAGTCCTCCGGGACTAGCGGGACAGTTTGAGCAGTTCTTC; cdr3_aa: CASSPPGLAGQFEQFF
j_call: TRBJ2-7; v_call: TRBV7-9; clone_size: -; d_call: -; cdr3_nt: TGTGCCAGCAGCTTACATAGCGGAGCTTACTACGAGCAGTACTTC; cdr3_aa: CASSLHSGAYYEQYF
j_call: TRBJ2-3; v_call: TRBV28; clone_size: -; d_call: -; cdr3_nt: TGTGCCAGCAGTTCCCGGGACTTTAGCACAGATACGCAGTATTTT; cdr3_aa: CASSSRDFSTDTQYF
j_call: TRBJ2-2; v_call: TRBV5-1; clone_size: -; d_call: TRBD2; cdr3_nt: TGCGCCAGCAGCCCGAGGGGGACTAGCGGGAGTCTGAGCACCGGGGAGCTGTTTTTT; cdr3_aa: CASSPRGTSGSLSTGELFF
j_call: TRBJ1-3; v_call: TRBV6-5; clone_size: -; d_call: -; cdr3_nt: TGTGCCAGCAGTTACGGGGGGTCTGGAAACACCATATATTTT; cdr3_aa: CASSYGGSGNTIYF
j_call: TRBJ2-7; v_call: TRBV28; clone_size: -; d_call: TRBD2; cdr3_nt: TGTGCCAGCAGTTCCCCAATAGCGGGGGACGGCTACGAGCAGTACTTC; cdr3_aa: CASSSPIAGDGYEQYF
j_call: TRBJ1-4; v_call: TRBV29-1; clone_size: -; d_call: -; cdr3_nt: TGCAGCGTGACGCTTGTATACCTTAGAAATGAAAAACTGTTTTTT; cdr3_aa: CSVTLVYLRNEKLFF
j_call: TRBJ2-3; v_call: TRBV6-4; clone_size: -; d_call: -; cdr3_nt: TGTGCCAGCATAAGAAGGAGACTCACAGATACGCAGTATTTT; cdr3_aa: CASIRRRLTDTQYF
j_call: TRBJ2-7; v_call: TRBV4-1; clone_size: once; d_call: -; cdr3_nt: TGCGCCAGCAGCCAAACCGGGACACAGGGATTCGAGCAGTACTTC; cdr3_aa: CASSQTGTQGFEQYF
j_call: TRBJ1-1; v_call: TRBV6-6; clone_size: -; d_call: -; cdr3_nt: TGTGCCAGCAACCATCTCCTCGCTGGGACTGAAGCTTTCTTT; cdr3_aa: CASNHLLAGTEAFF
j_call: TRBJ1-5; v_call: TRBV4-1; clone_size: -; d_call: -; cdr3_nt: TGCGCCAGCAGCCACGTAGGAAATCAGCCCCAGCATTTT; cdr3_aa: CASSHVGNQPQHF
j_call: TRBJ1-1; v_call: TRBV27; clone_size: -; d_call: -; cdr3_nt: TGTGCCAGCAGTTTAATCCTGGGCGGGAACACTGAAGCTTTCTTT; cdr3_aa: CASSLILGGNTEAFF
j_call: TRBJ2-4; v_call: TRBV14; clone_size: once; d_call: -; cdr3_nt: TGTGCCAGCAGCCAAGGGACGGCTGGGAACATTCAGTACTTC; cdr3_aa: CASSQGTAGNIQYF
j_call: TRBJ1-6; v_call: TRBV5-1; clone_size: -; d_call: -; cdr3_nt: TGCGCCAGCAGCTTGGAGGCAGGGTCTTATAATTCACCCCTCCACTTT; cdr3_aa: CASSLEAGSYNSPLHF
j_call: TRBJ2-1; v_call: TRBV4-2; clone_size: -; d_call: TRBD2; cdr3_nt: TGTGCCAGCAGCCCACTCAGCGGGAACCCCAATGAGCAGTTCTTC; cdr3_aa: CASSPLSGNPNEQFF
j_call: TRBJ2-1; v_call: TRBV7-3; clone_size: -; d_call: -; cdr3_nt: TGTGCCAGCAGCTTAAATGGCCAAACCTACAATGAGCAGTTCTTC; cdr3_aa: CASSLNGQTYNEQFF
j_call: TRBJ2-7; v_call: TRBV28; clone_size: -; d_call: -; cdr3_nt: TGTGCCAGCAGGGAATTACAGGGGGGGTCCTACGAGCAGTACTTC; cdr3_aa: CASRELQGGSYEQYF
j_call: TRBJ2-6; v_call: TRBV15; clone_size: -; d_call: -; cdr3_nt: TGTGCCACCAGCAGAGTCAGGTCCCCCGGGGCCAACGTCCTGACTTTC; cdr3_aa: CATSRVRSPGANVLTF
j_call: TRBJ2-5; v_call: TRBV27; clone_size: -; d_call: -; cdr3_nt: TGTGCCAGCAGCTCCGTCCAAGGGGGAGAGACCCAGTACTTC; cdr3_aa: CASSSVQGGETQYF
j_call: TRBJ2-3; v_call: TRBV7-3; clone_size: once; d_call: TRBD2; cdr3_nt: TGTGCCAGCAGCCCCGGGGGGTGGGGCACAGATACGCAGTATTTT; cdr3_aa: CASSPGGWGTDTQYF
j_call: TRBJ1-2; v_call: TRBV7-9; clone_size: -; d_call: -; cdr3_nt: TGTGCCAGCTCTCTATACCCCGCCGTCAAGGAGAACTATGGCTACACCTTC; cdr3_aa: CASSLYPAVKENYGYTF
j_call: TRBJ1-2; v_call: TRBV5-1; clone_size: -; d_call: -; cdr3_nt: TGCGCCAGCAGCCTTATACATAACTATGGCTACACCTTC; cdr3_aa: CASSLIHNYGYTF
j_call: TRBJ1-5; v_call: TRBV11-2; clone_size: -; d_call: -; cdr3_nt: TGTGCCAGCTCCCCCGGGGTGAATCAGCCCCAGCATTTT; cdr3_aa: CASSPGVNQPQHF
j_call: TRBJ2-5; v_call: TRBV5-1; clone_size: -; d_call: -; cdr3_nt: TGCGCCAGCAGCGTGCAGGGCGGTGGGGAGACCCAGTACTTC; cdr3_aa: CASSVQGGGETQYF
j_call: TRBJ1-1; v_call: TRBV2; clone_size: -; d_call: -; cdr3_nt: -; cdr3_aa: CASSESVFWRDTEAFF
j_call: TRBJ1-1; v_call: TRBV5-1; clone_size: -; d_call: -; cdr3_nt: TGCGCCAGCAGCCCCGGGAACACTGAAGCTTTCTTT; cdr3_aa: CASSPGNTEAFF
j_call: TRBJ1-1; v_call: TRBV27; clone_size: few; d_call: -; cdr3_nt: TGTGCCAGCAGCCTAACTGACAGGACGAACACTGAAGCTTTCTTT; cdr3_aa: CASSLTDRTNTEAFF
j_call: TRBJ2-3; v_call: TRBV5-1; clone_size: once; d_call: -; cdr3_nt: TGCGCCAGCAGCTTGGTAGGGGAAGGCACAGATACGCAGTATTTT; cdr3_aa: CASSLVGEGTDTQYF
j_call: TRBJ1-2; v_call: TRBV5-1; clone_size: -; d_call: -; cdr3_nt: TGCGCCAGCAGCTCTTCCGGGACCGCAAAATACTATGGCTACACCTTC; cdr3_aa: CASSSSGTAKYYGYTF
j_call: TRBJ2-1; v_call: TRBV5-1; clone_size: -; d_call: -; cdr3_nt: TGCGCCAGCAGCTTGGCAGGCGGAGTTTCATACAATGAGCAGTTCTTC; cdr3_aa: CASSLAGGVSYNEQFF
j_call: TRBJ2-1; v_call: TRBV28; clone_size: -; d_call: -; cdr3_nt: TGTGCCAGCAGCGCTACAGGGGGGGAGTTCTTC; cdr3_aa: CASSATGGEFF
j_call: TRBJ2-7; v_call: TRBV11-2; clone_size: -; d_call: -; cdr3_nt: TGTGCCAGCAGCCCCGAATCAACGGGGAGCTCCTACGAGCAGTACTTC; cdr3_aa: CASSPESTGSSYEQYF
j_call: TRBJ2-3; v_call: TRBV2; clone_size: -; d_call: -; cdr3_nt: TGTGCCAGCAGCTCGGGCCGAGGAGGCACAGATACGCAGTATTTT; cdr3_aa: CASSSGRGGTDTQYF